The clone carrying this T cell receptor beta chain was seen more than once but under ten times. The antigen remains unidentified. The CDR3 covers 15 residues. The germline V gene has CDR1 SGDLS and CDR2 YYNGEE. With 0 bases clipped from V and 2 bases from J, the junction kept 4 bases outside the gene matches. The sample is drawn from a study of identical twins. General study points: For zero-insertion analyses, partial confounding could come from invariant MAIT and iNKT cells. Within cord blood, abundant beta clonotypes carried fewer insertions, but memory repertoires showed no such trend.

All donors were healthy Caucasians. A universal primer site was created by template switching, with the cDNA bearing unique molecular identifiers. One entry per CDR3 protein, called by TCRdb with MiXCR from the 5' RACE reads. The sample carries some 660,000 distinct CDR3 sequences, 8% to 9% recorded once. This sample was shared with a second study, whose subject was yellow fever vaccine responses in identical twins.

The sequence was obtained from a woman aged 18-30 years in good health. This chain links TRBV9 with TRBJ2-5; TRBD2 matches 7 bases. The sample taken for sequencing was PBMCs. CDR3 nucleotide sequence: TGTGCCAGCAGCGTAGCTTTGGGGGGGCAAGAGACCCAGTACTTC. Its translation: CASSVALGGQETQYF.